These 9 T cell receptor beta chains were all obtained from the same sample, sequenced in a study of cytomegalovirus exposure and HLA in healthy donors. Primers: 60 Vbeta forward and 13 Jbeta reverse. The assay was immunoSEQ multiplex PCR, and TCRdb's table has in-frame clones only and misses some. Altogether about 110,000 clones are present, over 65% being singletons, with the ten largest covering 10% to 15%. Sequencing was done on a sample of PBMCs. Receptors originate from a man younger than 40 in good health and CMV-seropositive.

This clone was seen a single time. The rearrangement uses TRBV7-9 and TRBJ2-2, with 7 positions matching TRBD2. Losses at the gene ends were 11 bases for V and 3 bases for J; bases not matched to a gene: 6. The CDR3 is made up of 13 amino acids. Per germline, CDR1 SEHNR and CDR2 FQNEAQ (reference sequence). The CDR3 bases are TGTGCCCTGGGGGGGTCGGACACCGGGGAGCTGTTTTTT. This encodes CALGGSDTGELFF.

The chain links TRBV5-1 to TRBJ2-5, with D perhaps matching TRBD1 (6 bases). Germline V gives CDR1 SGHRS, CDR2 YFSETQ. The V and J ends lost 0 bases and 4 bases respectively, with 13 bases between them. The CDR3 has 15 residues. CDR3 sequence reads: CASSLALGAGETQYF. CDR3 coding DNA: TGCGCCAGCAGCTTGGCCCTGGGGGCGGGAGAGACCCAGTACTTC. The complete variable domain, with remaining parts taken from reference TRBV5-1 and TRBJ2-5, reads KAGVTQTPRYLIKTRGQQVTLSCSPISGHRSVSWYQQTPGQGLQFLFEYFSETQRNKGNFPGRFSGRQFSNSRSEMNVSTLELGDSALYLCASSLALGAGETQYFGPGTRLLVL.

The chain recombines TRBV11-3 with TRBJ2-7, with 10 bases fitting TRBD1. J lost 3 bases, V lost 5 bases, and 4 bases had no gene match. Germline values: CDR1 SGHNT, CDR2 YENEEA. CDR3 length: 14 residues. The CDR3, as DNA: TGTGCCAGCAGCCCGGGACAGGGGAACTACGAGCAGTACTTC. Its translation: CASSPGQGNYEQYF.

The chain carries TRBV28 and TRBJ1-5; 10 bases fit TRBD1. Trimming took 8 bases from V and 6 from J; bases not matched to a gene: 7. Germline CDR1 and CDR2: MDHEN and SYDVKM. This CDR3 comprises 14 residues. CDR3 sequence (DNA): TGTGCCAGCCGTACGACAGGGGGCGTTCAGCCCCAGCATTTT. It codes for CASRTTGGVQPQHF.

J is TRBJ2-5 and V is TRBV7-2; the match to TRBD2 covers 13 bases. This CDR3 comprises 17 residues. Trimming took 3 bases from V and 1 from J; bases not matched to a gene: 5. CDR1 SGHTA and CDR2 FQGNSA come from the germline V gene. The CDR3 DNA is TGTGCCAGCAGCTTTTGGACTAGCGGGGGTGTCCAAGAGACCCAGTACTTC. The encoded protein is CASSFWTSGGVQETQYF.

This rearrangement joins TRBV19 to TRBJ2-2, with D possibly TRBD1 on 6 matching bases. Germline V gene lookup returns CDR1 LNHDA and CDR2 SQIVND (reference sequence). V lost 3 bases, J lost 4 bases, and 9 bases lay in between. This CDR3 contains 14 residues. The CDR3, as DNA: TGTGCCAGTAGTATTGGGACACCCACCGGGGAGCTGTTTTTT. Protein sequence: CASSIGTPTGELFF.

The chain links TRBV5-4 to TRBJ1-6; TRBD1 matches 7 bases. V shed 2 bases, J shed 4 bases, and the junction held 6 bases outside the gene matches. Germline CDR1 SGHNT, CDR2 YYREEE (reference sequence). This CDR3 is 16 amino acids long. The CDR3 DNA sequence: TGTGCCAGCAGCTTAGGGACAGATAATTATAATTCACCCCTCCACTTT. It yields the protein CASSLGTDNYNSPLHF.

CDR3 amino acids: CASGFATDRGAYGYTF. The CDR3 DNA is TGTGCTAGTGGTTTCGCGACCGACAGGGGGGCCTATGGCTACACCTTC. The J gene is TRBJ1-2, the V gene TRBV12-5; 9 bases align to TRBD1. Trimming removed 3 bases from V and 4 bases from J; junction bases left unmatched: 9. In germline, CDR1 is LGHNT, CDR2 FRNRAP. The CDR3 sequence is 16 residues long.

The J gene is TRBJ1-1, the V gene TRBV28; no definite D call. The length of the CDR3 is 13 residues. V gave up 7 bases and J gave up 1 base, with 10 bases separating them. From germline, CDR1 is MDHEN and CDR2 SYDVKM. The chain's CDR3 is CASTARGNTEAFF. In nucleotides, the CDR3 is TGTGCCAGCACCGCTCGGGGGAACACTGAAGCTTTCTTT.